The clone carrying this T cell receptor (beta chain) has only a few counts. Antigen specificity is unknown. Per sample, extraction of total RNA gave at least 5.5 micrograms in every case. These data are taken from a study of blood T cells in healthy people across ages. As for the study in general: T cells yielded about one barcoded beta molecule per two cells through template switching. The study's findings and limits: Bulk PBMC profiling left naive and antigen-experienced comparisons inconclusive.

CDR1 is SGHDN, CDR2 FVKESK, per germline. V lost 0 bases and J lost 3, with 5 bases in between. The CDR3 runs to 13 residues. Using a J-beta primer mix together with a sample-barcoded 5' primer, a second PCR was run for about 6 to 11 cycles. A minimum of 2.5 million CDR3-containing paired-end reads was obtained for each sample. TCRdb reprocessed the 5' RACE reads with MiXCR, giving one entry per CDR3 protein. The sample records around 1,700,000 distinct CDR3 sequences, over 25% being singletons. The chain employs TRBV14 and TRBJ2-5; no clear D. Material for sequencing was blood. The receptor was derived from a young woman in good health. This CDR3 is CASSQERKETQYF. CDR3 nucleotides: TGTGCCAGCAGCCAAGAGCGAAAAGAGACCCAGTACTTC.